This is a list of T cell receptor beta chains from one sample in a study of blood T cell repertoires in COVID-19. Profiled with immunoSEQ multiplex PCR; TCRdb holds only in-frame clones, not every one. Found here are about 130,000 clones, almost 70% of them singletons; the top ten hold approximately 2%. Sequences were obtained from peripheral blood. All receptors come from a woman aged 70-85 years with acute or convalescent COVID-19. The conserved cysteine and the conserved F or W are not part of the CDR3 here. The D gene is left open where the match is weak. Not all rows give a size; the values are once, few, many and, for expanded clones, a class.

V gene,D gene,clone size,CDR3 protein
TRBV5-4,NA,few,ASSFGGGSNSPLH
TRBV7-3,TRBD2,NA,ASSRQSGRLNEQF
TRBV5-6,NA,NA,ASSLGTGSETQY
TRBV13,NA,NA,ASSFGGNTDTQY
TRBV7-9,NA,NA,ASSKRGNEKLF
TRBV2,TRBD1,NA,ASSITGTGDEKLF
TRBV5-1,TRBD1,NA,ASSLGGTGVSYEQY
TRBV24-1,TRBD1,NA,ATSDLRAGGAGDEQF
TRBV9,NA,NA,ASSAYQETQY
TRBV24-1,TRBD2,NA,ATSDGGLADRHEQY
TRBV27,NA,NA,ASSITSSNEQF
TRBV5-1,TRBD2,NA,ASSLLAGGPRELF
TRBV6-5,NA,NA,ASTGGVGQPQH
TRBV14,NA,NA,ASSLYPGETYEQY
TRBV5-4,TRBD2,once,ASSLELATQETQY
TRBV5-1,TRBD1,NA,ASSLLSARGHEQY
TRBV2,NA,NA,ASSIRVGNEKLF
TRBV5-1,NA,NA,ASSWAGGGFYEQY
TRBV3-1/TRBV3-2,TRBD2,NA,ASRLGTSEADTQY
TRBV4-2,NA,NA,ASSQEQATNEKLF
TRBV2,NA,few,ASSPGTRGYGYT
TRBV10-2,TRBD2,many,ASSDKRGGTDTQY
TRBV13,NA,NA,ASSLVRETQY
TRBV6-5,TRBD2,NA,ASTGGAGQETQY
TRBV11-2,NA,NA,ASSLDGGDYQPQH
TRBV30,NA,NA,AWSAGLISGNTIY
TRBV19,NA,few,ASSIGYRAYSNQPQH